Reported below is one TCR beta chain. The antigen remains unidentified. The sample's time point: recipient sample about 28 days before transplant, after cytoreduction. Only in-frame clones appear in the TCRdb table, and some are missing; sequencing was by immunoSEQ multiplex PCR. The sample yields around 27,000 clones, roughly 70% seen once. The data derive from a study of T cell clonotyping in hematopoietic cell transplantation. In the study overall: Recipients' pretransplant samples followed cytoreduction. Study-wide results and limits: Recipient TCR diversity dropped after transplant; expanded clonotypes rose from day 30 to 180. Few recipient clonotypes overlapped donors; over 97% were de novo at given depth.

This CDR3 is built from 13 residues. Germline CDR1 MGHDK, CDR2 SYGVNS. V gave up 7 bases and J gave up 10 bases, with 14 bases separating them. The chain links TRBV25-1 to TRBJ1-6; a possible D gene is TRBD1 (5 bases). This TCR came from a man aged 50 to 60 with myelodysplastic syndrome. Some clones in this sample may be carry-over from other donors' samples. The sequences come from peripheral blood mononuclear cells, collected before stem cell transplant. CDR3 DNA: TGTGCCAGCACAATCGGGGGGGTGTCACCCCTCCACTTT. Amino acid sequence: CASTIGGVSPLHF.